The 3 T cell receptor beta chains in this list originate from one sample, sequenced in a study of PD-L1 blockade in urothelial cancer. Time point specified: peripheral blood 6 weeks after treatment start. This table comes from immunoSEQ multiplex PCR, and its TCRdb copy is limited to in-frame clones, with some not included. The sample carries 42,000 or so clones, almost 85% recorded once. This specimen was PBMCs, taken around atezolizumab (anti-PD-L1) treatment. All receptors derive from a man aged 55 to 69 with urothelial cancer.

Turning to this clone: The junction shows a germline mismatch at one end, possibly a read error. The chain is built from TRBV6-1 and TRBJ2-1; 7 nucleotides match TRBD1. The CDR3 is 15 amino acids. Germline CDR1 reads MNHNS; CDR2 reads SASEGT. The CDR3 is CASSEGLEQGNSRVF. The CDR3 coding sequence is TGTGCCAGCAGTGAAGGATTAGAACAGGGGAACTCGCGGGTCTTC.

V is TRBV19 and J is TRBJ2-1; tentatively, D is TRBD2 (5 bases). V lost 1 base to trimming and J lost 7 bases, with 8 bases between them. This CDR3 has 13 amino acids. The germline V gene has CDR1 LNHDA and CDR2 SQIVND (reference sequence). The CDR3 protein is CASSIVRGNEQFF. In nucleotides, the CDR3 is TGTGCCAGTAGTATAGTCCGGGGAAATGAGCAGTTCTTC.

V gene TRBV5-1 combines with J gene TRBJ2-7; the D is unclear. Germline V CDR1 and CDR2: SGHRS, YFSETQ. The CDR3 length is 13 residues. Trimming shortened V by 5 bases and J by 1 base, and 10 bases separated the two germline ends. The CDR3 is CASRPGLSYEQYF. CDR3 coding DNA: TGCGCCAGCAGGCCGGGTCTTTCCTACGAGCAGTACTTC.